This TCR beta chain is drawn from a study of a mutant IDH1 vaccine in newly diagnosed glioma. As for the study in general: Vaccination followed radiotherapy alone by 4-6 weeks, or accompanied temozolomide cycles.

Comment on this clone: Its antigen is not known.

Sequencing was performed with immunoSEQ multiplex PCR; in TCRdb, only in-frame clones are kept and a portion is missing. The sample has 41,000 or so clones; over 75% are singletons. Whole-study results and caveats: Top-clonotype changes in peripheral T cells seemed unrelated to pseudoprogression.

The germline CDR1 and CDR2 sequences are MNHNS and SASEGT. V lost 2 bases and J 4 bases, leaving 11 bases between the germline ends. CDR3 length equals 15 residues. Time point denoted: week 35, safety follow-up. Each vaccine dose was 300 ug of mutant IDH1 20-mer peptide, with topical imiquimod. Patients came in for eight vaccinations, in weeks 1, 3, 5, 7, 11, 15, 19 and 23. Sequenced here: PBMCs, sampled from a glioma patient whose treatment included an IDH1 peptide vaccine. The gene calls are TRBV6-1 and TRBJ1-4; D call uncertain. The receptor comes from a man aged 40-49 years with glioma. The CDR3 DNA sequence: TGTGCCAGCAGTGAATACCACGTTAGTAATGAAAAACTGTTTTTT. It codes for CASSEYHVSNEKLFF.